Sequencing of this TCR beta chain was carried out in a study of T-cell reconstitution after alpha-beta-depleted transplantation in children. This clonotype occurred a few times. Unique molecular identifiers were incorporated when the TCRbeta library was constructed. TCRdb re-analysed the PCR reads in MiXCR, keeping a single row per CDR3 protein. The sample includes approximately 590,000 distinct CDR3 sequences, over 9.5% of them seen just once. The length of the CDR3 is 19 residues. The germline V gene has CDR1 SGHAT and CDR2 FQDESV (reference sequence). Germline trimming cut 5 bases from V and 0 bases from J; bases unmatched to any gene: 19.

The chain is built from TRBV11-1 and TRBJ2-7, with 7 positions matching TRBD2. This TCR came from a human donor who donated a stem cell graft to a child with acute myeloid leukemia. The material sequenced was PBMCs from the stem cell graft donor, taken from the stem cell graft. Written as DNA, the CDR3 is TGTGCCAGCAGCCCTTATTCGGGGGTTAGCGGGCCCGGCTCCTACGAGCAGTACTTC. Protein sequence: CASSPYSGVSGPGSYEQYF.